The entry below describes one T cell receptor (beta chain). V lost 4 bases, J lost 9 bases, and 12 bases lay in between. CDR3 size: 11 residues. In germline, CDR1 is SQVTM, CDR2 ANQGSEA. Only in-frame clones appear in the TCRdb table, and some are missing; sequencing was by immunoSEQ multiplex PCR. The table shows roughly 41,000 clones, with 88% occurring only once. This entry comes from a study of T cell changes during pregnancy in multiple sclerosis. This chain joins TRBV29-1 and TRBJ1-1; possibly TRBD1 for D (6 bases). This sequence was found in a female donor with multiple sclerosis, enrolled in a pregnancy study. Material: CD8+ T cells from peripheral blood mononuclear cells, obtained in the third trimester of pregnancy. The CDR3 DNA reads TGCAGCGTTGCAGGGGCAGGGCAAGCTTTCTTT. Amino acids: CSVAGAGQAFF.